The present T cell receptor beta chain was sequenced within a study of blood T cell repertoires in COVID-19. In the study overall: Acute and convalescent COVID-19 specimens originated in the United States, Italy and Spain.

From germline, CDR1 is DFQATT and CDR2 SNEGSKA (reference sequence). CDR3 length: 16 amino acids. The V gene lost 3 bases and the J gene lost 4 bases, with 21 bases spanning the gap. In the original analysis: Nucleated cell counts were estimated from reference gene primer amplification. Sequencing was performed with immunoSEQ multiplex PCR; in TCRdb, only in-frame clones are kept and a portion is missing. The DNA was the basis for D and trimming; V, J and clone size are from that table. The data show about 140,000 clones, under 85% seen once. Sample: peripheral blood. J is TRBJ1-2 and V is TRBV20-1; no clear D gene. This TCR was sampled from a woman of 80 years or more in a cohort sampled during active or convalescent COVID-19. The CDR3 nucleotides read TGCAGTGCTAGTACTTTGACACGCTCCAGTGGCTATGGCTACACCTTC. It specifies CSASTLTRSSGYGYTF.